The entry below describes one T cell receptor (beta chain). Its antigen is currently unknown. Per germline, CDR1 LNHDA and CDR2 SQIVND (reference sequence). After removal of 8 bases from V and 13 bases from J, the junction contained 4 bases not matched to a gene. This CDR3 contains 11 residues. This specimen comes from a study of OX40 agonist ivuxolimab in advanced cancers. Study context: The patients received ivuxolimab by intravenous route every 2 weeks at 0.01 to 10 mg/kg.

This table comes from immunoSEQ multiplex PCR, and its TCRdb copy is limited to in-frame clones, with some not included. The sample shows about 9,100 clones, about nine tenths of them seen only once. Whole-study findings and limits: Among the lowest peripheral clonal expansion occurred in 0.1-3.0 mg/kg partial responders.

This chain joins TRBV19 and TRBJ1-6, with 8 bases fitting TRBD1. The receptor was derived from an adult with an advanced solid tumor such as melanoma, head and neck, liver or kidney cancer. The sequencing here drew on CD4+ or CD8+ T cells sorted from blood, taken in a trial of the OX40 agonist ivuxolimab. The CDR3 coding sequence is TGTGCCAGTGCAGGGGGCGGCCCCCTCCACTTT. Residues: CASAGGGPLHF.